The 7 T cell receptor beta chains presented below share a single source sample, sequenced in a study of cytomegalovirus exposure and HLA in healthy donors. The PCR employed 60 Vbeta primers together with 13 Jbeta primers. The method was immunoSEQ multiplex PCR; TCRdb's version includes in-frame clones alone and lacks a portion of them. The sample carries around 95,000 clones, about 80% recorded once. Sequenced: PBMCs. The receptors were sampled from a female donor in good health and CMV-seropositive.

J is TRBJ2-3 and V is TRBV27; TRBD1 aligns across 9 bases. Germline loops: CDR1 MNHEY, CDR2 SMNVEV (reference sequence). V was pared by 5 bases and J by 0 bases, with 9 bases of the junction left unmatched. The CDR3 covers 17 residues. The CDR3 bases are TGTGCCAGCAGTACGCTTTCGACAGGGGGGAGCACAGATACGCAGTATTTT. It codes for CASSTLSTGGSTDTQYF.

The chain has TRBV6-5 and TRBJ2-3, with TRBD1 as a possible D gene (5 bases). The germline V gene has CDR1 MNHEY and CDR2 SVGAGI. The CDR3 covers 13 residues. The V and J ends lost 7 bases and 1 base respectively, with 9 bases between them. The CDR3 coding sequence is TGTGCCAGCAAGGGGCTCGGCACAGATACGCAGTATTTT. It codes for CASKGLGTDTQYF.

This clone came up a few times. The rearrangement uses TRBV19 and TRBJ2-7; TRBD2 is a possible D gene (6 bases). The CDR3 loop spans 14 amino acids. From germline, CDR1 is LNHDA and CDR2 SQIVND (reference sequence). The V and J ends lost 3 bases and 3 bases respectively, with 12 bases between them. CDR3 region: CASSIGVAVYEQYF. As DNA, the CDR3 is TGTGCCAGTAGTATTGGGGTAGCGGTCTACGAGCAGTACTTC.

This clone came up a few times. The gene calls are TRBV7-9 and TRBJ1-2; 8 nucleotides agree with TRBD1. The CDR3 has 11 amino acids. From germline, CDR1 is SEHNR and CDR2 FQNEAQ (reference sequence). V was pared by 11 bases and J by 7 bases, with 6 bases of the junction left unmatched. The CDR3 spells CAWGQAFGYTF. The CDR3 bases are TGTGCCTGGGGACAGGCTTTTGGCTACACCTTC.

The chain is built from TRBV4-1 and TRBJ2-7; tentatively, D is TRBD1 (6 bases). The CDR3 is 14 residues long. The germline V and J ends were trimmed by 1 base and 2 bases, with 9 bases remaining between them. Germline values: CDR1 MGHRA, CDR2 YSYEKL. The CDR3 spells CASSQARGPYEQYF. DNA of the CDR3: TGCGCCAGCAGCCAAGCCAGGGGCCCCTACGAGCAGTACTTC.

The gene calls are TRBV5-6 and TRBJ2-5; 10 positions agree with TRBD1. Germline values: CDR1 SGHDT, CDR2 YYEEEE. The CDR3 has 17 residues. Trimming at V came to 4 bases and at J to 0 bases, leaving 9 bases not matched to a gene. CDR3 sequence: CASSAPGQGWNQETQYF. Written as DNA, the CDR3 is TGTGCCAGCAGCGCTCCGGGACAGGGGTGGAACCAAGAGACCCAGTACTTC.

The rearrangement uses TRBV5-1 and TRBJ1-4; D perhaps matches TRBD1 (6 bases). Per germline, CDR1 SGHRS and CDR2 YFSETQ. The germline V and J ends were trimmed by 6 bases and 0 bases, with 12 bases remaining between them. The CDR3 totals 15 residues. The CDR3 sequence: CASTSSGATNEKLFF. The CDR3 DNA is TGCGCCAGCACCTCATCAGGGGCAACTAATGAAAAACTGTTTTTT.